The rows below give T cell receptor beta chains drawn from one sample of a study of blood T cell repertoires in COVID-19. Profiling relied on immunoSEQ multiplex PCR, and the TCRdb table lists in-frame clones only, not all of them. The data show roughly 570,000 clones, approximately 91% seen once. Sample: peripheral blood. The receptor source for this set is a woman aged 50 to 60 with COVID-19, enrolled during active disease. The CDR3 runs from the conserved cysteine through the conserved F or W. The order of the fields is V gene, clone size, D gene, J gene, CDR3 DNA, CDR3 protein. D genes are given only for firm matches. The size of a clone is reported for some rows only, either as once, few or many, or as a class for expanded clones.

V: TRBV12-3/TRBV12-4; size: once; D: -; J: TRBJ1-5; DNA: TGTGCCAGCAGTTTGGGAGGATCGCCCCAGCATTTT; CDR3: CASSLGGSPQHF
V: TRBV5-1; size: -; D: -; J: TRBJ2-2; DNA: TGCGCCAGCAGCCCCCTCACCGGGGAGCTGTTTTTT; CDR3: CASSPLTGELFF
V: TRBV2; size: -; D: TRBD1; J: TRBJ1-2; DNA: TGTGCCAGCAGTCCGATGGACAGGGGGCGCGGGGGCTACACCTTC; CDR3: CASSPMDRGRGGYTF
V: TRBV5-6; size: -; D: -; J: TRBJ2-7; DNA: TGTGCCAGCAGCTTCAGGTTTCCCTACGAGCAGTACTTC; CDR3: CASSFRFPYEQYF
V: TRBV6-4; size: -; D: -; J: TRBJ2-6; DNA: TGTGCCAGCAGTTACCAGGCTGGGGCCAACGTCCTGACTTTC; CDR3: CASSYQAGANVLTF
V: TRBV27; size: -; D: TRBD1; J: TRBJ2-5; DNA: TGTGCCAGCAGTTTATCGACAGGGCGAGAGACCCAGTACTTC; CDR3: CASSLSTGRETQYF
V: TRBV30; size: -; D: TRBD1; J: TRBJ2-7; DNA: TGTGCCTGGAGAGGGACAGGGGGCGTTAGGTACTTC; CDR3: CAWRGTGGVRYF
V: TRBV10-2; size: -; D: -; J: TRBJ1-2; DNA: TGCGCCAGCAGCCGATCGGCGGGGCCTACTAACTATGGCTACACCTTC; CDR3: CASSRSAGPTNYGYTF
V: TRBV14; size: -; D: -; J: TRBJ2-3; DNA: TGTGCCAGCAGCCAAGATCGGGCAGATACGCAGTATTTT; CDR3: CASSQDRADTQYF
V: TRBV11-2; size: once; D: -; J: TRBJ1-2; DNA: TGTGCCAGCAGCTTAACCCCTCAGGGAGGCGGCTATGGCTACACCTTC; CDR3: CASSLTPQGGGYGYTF
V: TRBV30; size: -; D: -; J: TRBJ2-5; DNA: TGTGCCGGGGCGACGAACGACTTAGAGACCCAGTACTTC; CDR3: CAGATNDLETQYF
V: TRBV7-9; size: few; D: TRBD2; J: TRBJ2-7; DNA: TGTGCCAGCAGCTTATCTCTAGCGGGGGGCTACGAGCAGTACTTC; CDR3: CASSLSLAGGYEQYF
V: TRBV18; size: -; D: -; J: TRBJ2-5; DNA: TGTGCCAGCTCACCAGTCAGGGCTCAAGAGACCCAGTACTTC; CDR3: CASSPVRAQETQYF
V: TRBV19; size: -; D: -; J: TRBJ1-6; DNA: TGTGCCAGTAATGCGGGGGGTTCACCCCTCCACTTT; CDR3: CASNAGGSPLHF
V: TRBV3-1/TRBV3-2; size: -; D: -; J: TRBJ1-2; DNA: TGTGCCAGCAGCCAAGATCTACGTGGCTACACCTTC; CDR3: CASSQDLRGYTF
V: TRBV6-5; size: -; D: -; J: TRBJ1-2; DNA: TGTGCCAGCAGTCCCAGTAGGCGGGATGGCTACACCTTC; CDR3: CASSPSRRDGYTF
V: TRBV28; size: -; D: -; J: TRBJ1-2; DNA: TGTGCCAGCAGTTTCCCCACAGAGAACTATGGCTACACCTTC; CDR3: CASSFPTENYGYTF